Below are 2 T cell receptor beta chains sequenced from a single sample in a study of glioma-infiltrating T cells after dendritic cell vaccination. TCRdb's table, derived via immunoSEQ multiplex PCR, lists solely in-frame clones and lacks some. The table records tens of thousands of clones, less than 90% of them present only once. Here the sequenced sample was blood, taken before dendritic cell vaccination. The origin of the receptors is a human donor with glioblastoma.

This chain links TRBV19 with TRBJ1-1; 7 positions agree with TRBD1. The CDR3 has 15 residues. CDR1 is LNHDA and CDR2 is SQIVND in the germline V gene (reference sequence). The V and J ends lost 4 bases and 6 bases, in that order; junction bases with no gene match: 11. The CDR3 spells CASSTSTGWRAEAFF. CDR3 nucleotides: TGTGCCAGTAGTACCTCGACAGGGTGGAGGGCTGAAGCTTTCTTT.

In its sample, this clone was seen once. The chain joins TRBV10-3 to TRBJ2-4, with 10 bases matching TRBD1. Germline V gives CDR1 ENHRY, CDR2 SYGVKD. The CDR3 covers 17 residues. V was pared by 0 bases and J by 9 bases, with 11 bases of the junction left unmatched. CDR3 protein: CAISESQGQGSLAIQYF. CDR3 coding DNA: TGTGCCATCAGTGAGTCGCAGGGACAGGGGAGTTTAGCCATTCAGTACTTC.